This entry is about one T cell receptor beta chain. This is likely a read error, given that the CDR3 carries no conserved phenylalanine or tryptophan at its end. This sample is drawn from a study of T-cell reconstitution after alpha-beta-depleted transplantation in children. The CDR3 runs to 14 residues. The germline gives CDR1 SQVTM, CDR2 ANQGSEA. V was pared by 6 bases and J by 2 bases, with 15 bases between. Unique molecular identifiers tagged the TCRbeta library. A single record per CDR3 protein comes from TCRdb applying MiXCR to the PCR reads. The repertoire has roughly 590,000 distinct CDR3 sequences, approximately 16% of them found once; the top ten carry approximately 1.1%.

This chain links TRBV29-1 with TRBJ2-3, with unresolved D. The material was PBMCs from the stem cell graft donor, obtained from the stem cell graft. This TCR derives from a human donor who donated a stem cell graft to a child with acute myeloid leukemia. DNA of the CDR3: TGCAGCGTGAAACTTGCCTTTGTCACAGATACGCAGTATGTT. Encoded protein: CSVKLAFVTDTQYV.